This T cell receptor (beta chain) appears in the sequencing data of a study of blood T cell repertoires in COVID-19. V gave up 2 bases and J gave up 10 bases; unmatched junction bases: 9. The CDR3 is made up of 14 amino acids. CDR1 SGHNT and CDR2 YYREEE come from the germline V gene (reference sequence). The authors' processing: Reference gene primers were amplified, and this amplification served to estimate nucleated cell counts. The table came from immunoSEQ multiplex PCR; TCRdb's copy has only in-frame clones and leaves some out. Clonal size and the V and J genes are those of that table, whereas D and trimming came from the DNA. The table records about 320,000 clones, 85% of them present only once.

V and J are TRBV5-4 and TRBJ2-1; TRBD1 matches 7 bases. Source material: PBMCs or T cells enriched from blood (not recorded which). The TCR sequence derives from a woman in her twenties or thirties who had been exposed to COVID-19. Written as DNA, the CDR3 is TGTGCCAGCAGCTTCAGACAGGGTCAGAGAGAGCAGTTCTTC. Translating it yields CASSFRQGQREQFF.